The T cell receptor beta chain under discussion was sequenced for a study of T cell changes during pregnancy in multiple sclerosis. This clone was seen once. This CDR3 has 14 amino acids. The V gene's germline CDR1 is SGHNT and CDR2 YYREEE (reference sequence). With 0 bases clipped from V and 4 bases from J, the junction kept 3 bases outside the gene matches. Produced via immunoSEQ multiplex PCR; TCRdb's table is partial and in-frame only. Of 65,000 to 90,000 clones in the sample, over 90% were seen once. The clonotype was recovered from a female donor with multiple sclerosis, enrolled in a pregnancy study. The chain employs TRBV5-4 and TRBJ2-5; TRBD1 agrees at 7 bases. The sample was CD4+ T cells from peripheral blood mononuclear cells, taken after pregnancy. The CDR3 region is CASSLEGARETQYF. DNA for the CDR3: TGTGCCAGCAGCTTGGAGGGGGCGAGAGAGACCCAGTACTTC. The full variable domain, its missing parts supplied by reference TRBV5-4 and TRBJ2-5, is ETGVTQSPTHLIKTRGQQVTLRCSSQSGHNTVSWYQQALGQGPQFIFQYYREEENGRGNFPPRFSGLQFPNYSSELNVNALELDDSALYLCASSLEGARETQYFGPGTRLLVL.